This T cell receptor beta chain appears in the sequencing data of a study of blood T cell repertoires in COVID-19. Produced via immunoSEQ multiplex PCR; TCRdb's table is partial and in-frame only. The table has roughly 86,000 clones, about 85% seen once; the top ten hold 2.5% to 3.5%. The CDR3 loop spans 13 amino acids. Germline loops: CDR1 MDHEN, CDR2 SYDVKM. V lost 7 bases, J lost 5 bases, and 4 bases stayed unmatched. This TCR was recovered from a woman older than 75 with COVID-19, enrolled during active disease. The material sequenced was peripheral blood. V usage is TRBV28 and J usage is TRBJ2-5; 10 bases match TRBD1. CDR3 sequence (DNA): TGTGCCAGCAAGGGACAGGGGTGGGAGACCCAGTACTTC. This encodes CASKGQGWETQYF. Full variable domain (outside the CDR3, taken from reference TRBV28 and TRBJ2-5): DVKVTQSSRYLVKRTGEKVFLECVQDMDHENMFWYRQDPGLGLRLIYFSYDVKMKEKGDIPEGYSVSREKKERFSLILESASTNQTSMYLCASKGQGWETQYFGPGTRLLVL.